This record concerns one T cell receptor beta chain sequence. Its antigen is currently unknown. The record originates from a study of OX40 agonist ivuxolimab in advanced cancers. Background on the study: A mean age of 60 years, range about 20 to 85, was recorded, and approximately 79% were male. The study reported partial responses in three patients: one hepatocellular carcinoma, two cutaneous melanoma.

Germline V CDR1 and CDR2: MNHNS, SASEGT. Trimming shortened V by 0 bases and J by 7 bases, and 27 bases separated the two germline ends. This CDR3 contains 19 residues. Here immunoSEQ multiplex PCR was the method, and the copy in TCRdb shows in-frame clones only, minus some. Of some 79,000 clones in the sample, about nine tenths were seen once. General study results and limits: Some of the lowest clonal expansion was seen in partial responders at 0.1-3.0 mg/kg.

The clonotype comes from an adult with an advanced solid tumor such as melanoma, head and neck, liver or kidney cancer. The material was CD4+ or CD8+ T cells sorted from blood, obtained in a trial of the OX40 agonist ivuxolimab. The rearrangement joins TRBV6-1 to TRBJ2-5; a possible D gene is TRBD2 (5 bases). CDR3 sequence: CASSEAAKSRQLVRGTQYF. The CDR3 bases are TGTGCCAGCAGTGAAGCCGCCAAAAGTAGGCAGCTCGTTCGGGGGACCCAGTACTTC.